This T cell receptor beta chain was recorded in a study of T-cell memory formation after mild COVID-19. The CDR3 consists of 16 residues. Per the germline V gene, CDR1 is SGHRS and CDR2 is YFSETQ. Trimming left V 4 bases short and J 4 bases short, with 21 bases between. This clonotype has only a few counts. TCRdb redid the calling of the 5' RACE reads with MiXCR, one entry per CDR3 protein. The table lists under 400,000 distinct CDR3 sequences, approximately 21% of them singletons. Material for sequencing was PBMCs or a T cell subset sorted from them (not recorded which). The V and J genes are TRBV5-1 and TRBJ2-7, with D perhaps given as TRBD1 or TRBD2 (5 bases each). This receptor was obtained from an adult woman who had mild COVID-19 (a few samples of this study predate the infection). Cell type and time point are not known. CDR3 sequence (DNA): TGCGCCAGCAGCCAAGATACAGGCAGTGGGGAGTACGAGCAGTACTTC. It is translated as CASSQDTGSGEYEQYF.